This paragraph reports one TCR beta chain. What it recognizes is unknown. The data were obtained in a study of beta chain features in type 1 diabetes. Study-level points and caveats: In type 1 diabetes patients, VDJ junctions had fewer insertions; deletions at these junctions were more frequent.

The CDR3 is 14 amino acids. V was shortened by 5 bases and J by 2 bases, with 11 bases between the two germline ends. The germline gives CDR1 SGHTA, CDR2 FQGNSA. The investigators reverse transcribed all of the isolated RNA, so they sequenced expressed TCRB transcripts. Repertoires were generated with immunoSEQ multiplex PCR, while TCRdb's copy carries only in-frame clones and drops some. Among 330,000 or so clones listed, about 19% were seen once. The receptor's source is a woman aged 18-29 years in good health. The chain couples TRBV7-2 to TRBJ2-3; D possibly corresponds to TRBD1 (5 bases). The sequenced sample consisted of naive CD4+ T cells from blood. Here the CDR3 DNA reads TGTGCCAGCAGCCCAGCCAGGGACACAGATACGCAGTATTTT. It specifies CASSPARDTDTQYF.